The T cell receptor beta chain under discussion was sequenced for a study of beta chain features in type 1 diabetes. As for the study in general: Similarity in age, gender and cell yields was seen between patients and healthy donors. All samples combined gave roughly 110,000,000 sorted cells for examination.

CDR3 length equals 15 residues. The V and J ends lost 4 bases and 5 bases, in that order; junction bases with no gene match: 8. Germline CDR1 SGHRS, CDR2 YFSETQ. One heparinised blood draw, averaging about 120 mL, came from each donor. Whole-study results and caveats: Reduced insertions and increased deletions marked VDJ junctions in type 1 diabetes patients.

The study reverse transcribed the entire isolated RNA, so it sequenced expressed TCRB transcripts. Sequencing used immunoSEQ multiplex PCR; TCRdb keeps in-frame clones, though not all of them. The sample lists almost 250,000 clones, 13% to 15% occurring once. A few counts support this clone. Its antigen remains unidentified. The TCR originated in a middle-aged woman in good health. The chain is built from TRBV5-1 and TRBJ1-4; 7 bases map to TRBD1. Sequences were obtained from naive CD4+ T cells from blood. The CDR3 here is CASSTYPGGNEKLFF. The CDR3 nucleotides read TGCGCCAGCAGCACCTATCCAGGGGGGAATGAAAAACTGTTTTTT.